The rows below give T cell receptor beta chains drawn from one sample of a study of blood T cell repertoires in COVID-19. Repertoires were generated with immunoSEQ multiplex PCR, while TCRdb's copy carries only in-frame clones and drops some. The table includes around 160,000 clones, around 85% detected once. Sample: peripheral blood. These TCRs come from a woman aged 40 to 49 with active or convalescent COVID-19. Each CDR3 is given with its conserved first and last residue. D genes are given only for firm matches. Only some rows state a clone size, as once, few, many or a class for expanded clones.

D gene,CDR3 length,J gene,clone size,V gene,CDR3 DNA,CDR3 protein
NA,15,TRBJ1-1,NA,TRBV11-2,TGTGCCAGCAGCTTCGTCCGGGGTTACTACACTGAAGCTTTCTTT,CASSFVRGYYTEAFF
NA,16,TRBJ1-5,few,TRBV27,TGTGCCAGCAGCCCGTGGACAGTTACCAGCAATCAGCCCCAGCATTTT,CASSPWTVTSNQPQHF
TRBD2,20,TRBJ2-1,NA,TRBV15,TGTGCCACCAGCAGAGATAAGATCCGGAGAACTAGCGGGACAGGCAATGAGCAGTTCTTC,CATSRDKIRRTSGTGNEQFF
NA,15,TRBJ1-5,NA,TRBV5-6,TGTGCCAGCAGCCCAGACGGGGGGCTCGATCAGCCCCAGCATTTT,CASSPDGGLDQPQHF
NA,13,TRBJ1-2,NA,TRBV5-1,TGCGCCAGCAGCTCCGGCGGAACCTATGGCTACACCTTC,CASSSGGTYGYTF
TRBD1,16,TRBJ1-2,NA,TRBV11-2,TGTGCCAGCAGCGTCCGGGACAGTAGACCTAACTATGGCTACACCTTC,CASSVRDSRPNYGYTF
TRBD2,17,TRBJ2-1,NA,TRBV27,TGTGCCAGCAGTGCCGCTAGCGGGAGGGCCCAGGGAAATGAGCAGTTCTTC,CASSAASGRAQGNEQFF
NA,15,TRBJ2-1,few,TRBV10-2,TGCGCCAGCAGTGAGGTCAGTGGAGGCTACAATGAGCAGTTCTTC,CASSEVSGGYNEQFF
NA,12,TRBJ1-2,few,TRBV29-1,TGCAGCGTTGAAGACAGGGTCTATGGCTACACCTTC,CSVEDRVYGYTF
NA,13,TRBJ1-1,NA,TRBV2,TGTGCCAGCAGGTTTACTACAAAGACTGAAGCTTTCTTT,CASRFTTKTEAFF
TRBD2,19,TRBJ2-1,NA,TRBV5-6,TGTGCCAGCAGCTTGGGTTCTAGCGGGCATCAGATCTCCTACAATGAGCAGTTCTTC,CASSLGSSGHQISYNEQFF
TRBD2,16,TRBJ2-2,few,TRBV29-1,TGCAGCGTTGGACTAGCGGGAGAATCGAACACCGGGGAGCTGTTTTTT,CSVGLAGESNTGELFF
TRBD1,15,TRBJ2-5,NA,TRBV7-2,TGTGCCAGCAGCATCTACCGGGACAGACAAGAGACCCAGTACTTC,CASSIYRDRQETQYF
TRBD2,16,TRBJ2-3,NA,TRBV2,TGTGCCAGCAGTGAGTCCAGCGGGGGGATTACAGATACGCAGTATTTT,CASSESSGGITDTQYF
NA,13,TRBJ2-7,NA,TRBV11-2,TGTGCCAGCAGCTTAGATGACCGGAGTGAGCAGTACTTC,CASSLDDRSEQYF
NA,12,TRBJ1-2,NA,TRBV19,TGTGCCAGTAGTCCACGGACTTATGGCTACACCTTC,CASSPRTYGYTF
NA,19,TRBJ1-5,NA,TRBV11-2,TGTGCCAGCAGCTTAGATCTAAGGGGGGAGGGTTATAGCAATCAGCCCCAGCATTTT,CASSLDLRGEGYSNQPQHF
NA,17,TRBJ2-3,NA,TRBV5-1,TGCGCCAGCAGCTTGTCCCTTAGCGGTACTAGCACAGATACGCAGTATTTT,CASSLSLSGTSTDTQYF
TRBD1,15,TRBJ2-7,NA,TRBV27,TGTGCCAGCAGTTTTCTGGGACAGGGACCGGATGAGCAGTACTTC,CASSFLGQGPDEQYF
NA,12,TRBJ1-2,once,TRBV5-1,TGCGCCAGCAGCTTGGGCTGGGAGGGCTACACCTTC,CASSLGWEGYTF
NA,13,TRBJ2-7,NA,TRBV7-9,TGTGCCAGCAGCTTAGATCCCGTCTACGAGCAGTACTTC,CASSLDPVYEQYF
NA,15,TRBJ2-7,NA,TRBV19,TGTGCCAGTAGCGCACAGGGAAGGGGCTCCTACGAGCAGTACTTC,CASSAQGRGSYEQYF
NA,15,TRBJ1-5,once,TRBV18,TGTGCCAGCTCACTAGGACAGAGCACCCATCAGCCCCAGCATTTT,CASSLGQSTHQPQHF
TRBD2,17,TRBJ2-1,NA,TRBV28,TGTGCCAGCAGTTACGGGACTAGCGGGGGCTCCTACAATGAGCAGTTCTTC,CASSYGTSGGSYNEQFF
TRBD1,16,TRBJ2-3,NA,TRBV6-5,TGTGCCAGCAGTTACTACAGGGGGCGATTCACAGATACGCAGTATTTT,CASSYYRGRFTDTQYF
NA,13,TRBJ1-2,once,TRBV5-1,TGCGCCAGCAGCCCGACATCCACGGCAGGCTACACCTTC,CASSPTSTAGYTF
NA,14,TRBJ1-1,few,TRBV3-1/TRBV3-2,TGTGCCAGCAGCCAAAGACAGGAGAACACTGAAGCTTTCTTT,CASSQRQENTEAFF
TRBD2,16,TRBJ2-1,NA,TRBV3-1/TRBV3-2,TGTGCCAGCAGCCCCCCGGCGGGAGGGCCCGAGTCTGAGCAGTTCTTC,CASSPPAGGPESEQFF
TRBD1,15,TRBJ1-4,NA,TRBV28,TGTGCCAGCAGCCCTACAGGGGCACGGCGTGAAAAACTGTTTTTT,CASSPTGARREKLFF
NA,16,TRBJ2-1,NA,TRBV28,TGTGCCAGCAACTCCTTGGGGGCGCGCGGGGGAGATGAGCAGTTCTTC,CASNSLGARGGDEQFF
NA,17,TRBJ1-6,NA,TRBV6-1,TGTGCCAGCAGTGCGGTTAGGAGGGTGTCCTATAATTCACCCCTCCACTTT,CASSAVRRVSYNSPLHF
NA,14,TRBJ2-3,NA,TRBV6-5,TGTGCCAGCAGTTACTCGAGGGCCCAGGATACGCAGTATTTT,CASSYSRAQDTQYF
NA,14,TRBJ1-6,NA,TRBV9,TGTGCCAGCAGCCCCGACAGGCCGAATTCACCCCTCCACTTT,CASSPDRPNSPLHF
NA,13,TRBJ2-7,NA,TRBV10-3,TGTGCCACGGGGAGGGGGATCTTCTACGAGCAGTACTTC,CATGRGIFYEQYF
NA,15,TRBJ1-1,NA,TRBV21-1,TGTGCCAGCAGCAATGGCCCCCGTTGGAACACTGAAGCTTTCTTT,CASSNGPRWNTEAFF
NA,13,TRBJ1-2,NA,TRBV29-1,TGCAGCGTGGTGGGCAGGTTCAACTATGGCTACACCTTC,CSVVGRFNYGYTF
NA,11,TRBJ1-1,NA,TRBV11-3,TGTGCCAGCAGCGGCGGAGTTGAAGCTTTCTTT,CASSGGVEAFF